This T cell receptor (beta chain) came from a study of CD8 T cells in Susac syndrome. Study results and limitations: Individuals included in the TCR sequencing and HLA analysis were acknowledged by the study to be relatively few in number.

The authors reverse transcribed about 0.5 to 1 ug RNA with random hexamers. Amplification of TCR beta CDR3 spanned 54 Vbeta and 13 Jbeta via immunoSEQ multiplex PCR. MiXCR was run by TCRdb on the immunoSEQ multiplex PCR reads, yielding one entry per CDR3 protein. The sample lists approximately 190,000 distinct CDR3 sequences, 93% occurring once. Sequencing of TCR beta covered CD8+ and CD4+ T cells obtained from blood. Concerning this clonotype itself: Its antigen remains unidentified.

The sample was CD4+ T cells from PBMCs. The receptor's source is a human donor in good health.

CDR3 in DNA: TGTGCCAGCAGCTTGGACTGGCACGAGCAGTACTTC. It yields the protein CASSLDWHEQYF. V gene TRBV5-5 combines with J gene TRBJ2-7; D gene ambiguous. This CDR3 has 12 amino acids. Trimming shortened V by 0 bases and J by 5 bases, and 6 bases separated the two germline ends. The germline V gene has CDR1 SGHKS and CDR2 YYEKEE (reference sequence).